This T cell receptor beta chain is drawn from a study of cytomegalovirus exposure and HLA in healthy donors. Study context: Around 76% of more than 300 genotyped donors fell in the Caucasian-associated ancestry cluster. Study findings and constraints: An analysis was carried out at a later point. It showed that HLA-associated TCR beta chains were more clonally expanded than equally common non-associated chains. As a later analysis revealed, most CMV-associated TCR beta chains appeared HLA-restricted. In a later analysis, V- and J-gene trimming of beta chains associated with a DCLRE1C missense variant, replicated independently.

In the PCR, 60 Vbeta and 13 Jbeta primers were used. Clones were read by immunoSEQ multiplex PCR, and TCRdb kept only the in-frame ones, dropping some. Of fewer than 200,000 clones detected, 81% appear once; the ten largest clones hold over 10%. The CDR3 covers 13 residues. With 2 bases removed from V and 3 bases from J, the gap between germline ends came to 7 bases. In germline, CDR1 is MDHEN, CDR2 SYDVKM. This clone was seen more than once but under ten times. Its antigen is still unknown. The sample taken for sequencing was PBMCs. This TCR was sampled from a woman in her forties or fifties in good health and CMV-seronegative. This chain joins TRBV28 and TRBJ1-1, with a tentative D call TRBD1 (5 bases). In DNA, the CDR3 is TGTGCCAGCAGTTTACAGGGTGACACTGAAGCTTTCTTT. Translation: CASSLQGDTEAFF.